Listed below are T cell receptor beta chains from one sample, sequenced in a study of T cell changes during pregnancy in multiple sclerosis. Profiled with immunoSEQ multiplex PCR; TCRdb holds only in-frame clones, not every one. Of under 50,000 clones listed, roughly 90% are singletons. Sequencing was performed on peripheral blood, taken in the first trimester of pregnancy. The source is a female donor in good health, enrolled as a control in a pregnancy study. CDR3s include the opening cysteine and the closing phenylalanine or tryptophan. The D gene is left open where the match is weak. Size is omitted from some rows. Given values are once, few, many or a class for expanded clones.

v_call: TRBV27; clone_size: once; d_call: .; j_call: TRBJ2-7; cdr3_nt: TGTGCCAGCAGTTTAGACCCGACTAGGAGCGCCTACGAGCAGTACTTC; cdr3_aa: CASSLDPTRSAYEQYF
v_call: TRBV28; clone_size: .; d_call: .; j_call: TRBJ2-2; cdr3_nt: TGTGCCAGCAGTGGGGCGGAGAGGTCGGCCGGGGAGCTGTTTTTT; cdr3_aa: CASSGAERSAGELFF
v_call: TRBV19; clone_size: .; d_call: .; j_call: TRBJ2-1; cdr3_nt: TGTGCCAGTAGTATTGTGGGAGCATCCTACAATGAGCAGTTCTTC; cdr3_aa: CASSIVGASYNEQFF
v_call: TRBV5-1; clone_size: .; d_call: .; j_call: TRBJ2-5; cdr3_nt: TGCGCCAGCAGCCAGAGACAGTCCGGGGAGACCCAGTACTTC; cdr3_aa: CASSQRQSGETQYF
v_call: TRBV5-4; clone_size: .; d_call: .; j_call: TRBJ2-2; cdr3_nt: TGTGCCAGCAGCGGAACCGACAGGTACACCGGGGAGCTGTTTTTT; cdr3_aa: CASSGTDRYTGELFF
v_call: TRBV5-6; clone_size: .; d_call: TRBD2; j_call: TRBJ2-7; cdr3_nt: TGTGCCAGCAGTTGGATTAGCGGGGTACCCTACGAGCAGTACTTC; cdr3_aa: CASSWISGVPYEQYF
v_call: TRBV5-4; clone_size: .; d_call: .; j_call: TRBJ1-2; cdr3_nt: TGTGCCAGCAGCTTGGAGGGACGGGAGTATGGCTACACCTTC; cdr3_aa: CASSLEGREYGYTF
v_call: TRBV5-6; clone_size: .; d_call: .; j_call: TRBJ2-3; cdr3_nt: TGTGCCAGCAGCTTGGCCGGAGGGTGGGATACGCAGTATTTT; cdr3_aa: CASSLAGGWDTQYF
v_call: TRBV10-2; clone_size: .; d_call: .; j_call: TRBJ1-5; cdr3_nt: TGCGCCAGCAGTGAGTCGGGACAAAGACTTAATCAGCCCCAGCATTTT; cdr3_aa: CASSESGQRLNQPQHF
v_call: TRBV7-2; clone_size: .; d_call: TRBD2; j_call: TRBJ2-2; cdr3_nt: TGTGCCAGCAGCTGGGGGACTACAAACACCGGGGAGCTGTTTTTT; cdr3_aa: CASSWGTTNTGELFF
v_call: TRBV5-4; clone_size: .; d_call: TRBD1; j_call: TRBJ2-5; cdr3_nt: TGTGCCAGCAGTAGGAGACAGGGGGCAGGGGAGACCCAGTACTTC; cdr3_aa: CASSRRQGAGETQYF
v_call: TRBV2; clone_size: .; d_call: .; j_call: TRBJ2-5; cdr3_nt: TGTGCCAGCAGTGAGATCGCGGTCGAAGAGACCCAGTACTTC; cdr3_aa: CASSEIAVEETQYF
v_call: TRBV5-1; clone_size: .; d_call: .; j_call: TRBJ2-2; cdr3_nt: TGCGCCAGCGGGGGCGGGAGCGTCACCGGGGAGCTGTTTTTT; cdr3_aa: CASGGGSVTGELFF
v_call: TRBV28; clone_size: .; d_call: .; j_call: TRBJ2-5; cdr3_nt: TGTGCCAGCAGGACGGGAGTGGTGGAGACCCAGTACTTC; cdr3_aa: CASRTGVVETQYF
v_call: TRBV9; clone_size: .; d_call: TRBD2; j_call: TRBJ2-3; cdr3_nt: TGTGCCAGCAGCGTAGCTGGACTAGCGGGAGCTAGAGATACGCAGTATTTT; cdr3_aa: CASSVAGLAGARDTQYF
v_call: TRBV5-1; clone_size: .; d_call: .; j_call: TRBJ1-2; cdr3_nt: TGCGCCAGCAGCTTGGAGTTCTCAGGGAAAGTTACTAACTATGGCTACACCTTC; cdr3_aa: CASSLEFSGKVTNYGYTF
v_call: TRBV6-4; clone_size: .; d_call: .; j_call: TRBJ2-1; cdr3_nt: TGTGCCAGCAGTCGGAGGGGGGGCAGCGGCAATGAGCAGTTCTTC; cdr3_aa: CASSRRGGSGNEQFF
v_call: TRBV11-2; clone_size: .; d_call: TRBD2; j_call: TRBJ2-3; cdr3_nt: TGTGCCAGCAGCTCCGGGACTAGCGGGGTCTTTACGCAGTATTTT; cdr3_aa: CASSSGTSGVFTQYF
v_call: TRBV7-6; clone_size: .; d_call: TRBD2; j_call: TRBJ2-7; cdr3_nt: TGTGCCAGCAGCTTAGGGCTAGCGGGAGAGACCTACGAGCAGTACTTC; cdr3_aa: CASSLGLAGETYEQYF
v_call: TRBV30; clone_size: once; d_call: .; j_call: TRBJ1-2; cdr3_nt: TGTGCCTGGGGGACTTGGGAGCTATCGAACTATGGCTACACCTTC; cdr3_aa: CAWGTWELSNYGYTF
v_call: TRBV18; clone_size: .; d_call: TRBD1; j_call: TRBJ1-1; cdr3_nt: TGTGCCAGCTCCTACCGACAGGGACAGGGTGGGATGAACACTGAAGCTTTCTTT; cdr3_aa: CASSYRQGQGGMNTEAFF
v_call: TRBV7-9; clone_size: .; d_call: .; j_call: TRBJ2-3; cdr3_nt: TGTGCCAGCAGCTACCTTCCGGGGGAAACTAGCACAGATACGCAGTATTTT; cdr3_aa: CASSYLPGETSTDTQYF
v_call: TRBV9; clone_size: .; d_call: .; j_call: TRBJ2-1; cdr3_nt: TGTGCCAGCAGCCCCCGGAACAGGGTCTACAATGAGCAGTTCTTC; cdr3_aa: CASSPRNRVYNEQFF
v_call: TRBV10-1; clone_size: .; d_call: TRBD2; j_call: TRBJ2-2; cdr3_nt: TGCGCCAGCAGTGTAGCGGGCGGGGAGCTGTTTTTT; cdr3_aa: CASSVAGGELFF
v_call: TRBV19; clone_size: few; d_call: TRBD1; j_call: TRBJ1-5; cdr3_nt: TGTGCCAGTAGCCCTACAGGGGGAGGTCAGCCCCAGCATTTT; cdr3_aa: CASSPTGGGQPQHF